Following are 29 T cell receptor beta chains from one sample sequenced in a study of T cells in Graves' hyperthyroidism and ophthalmopathy. What was amplified from RNA transcripts were TCR beta CDR3 regions. RT-PCR in the first round (using the HTBI primer set) targeted the TCR CDR3. TCRdb re-called the multiplex PCR reads with MiXCR, one entry per CDR3 protein. The sample carries roughly 700,000 distinct CDR3 sequences, 15% to 20% recorded once. Sequencing was carried out using blood. These receptors came from a man aged 45-65 years with Graves' hyperthyroidism.

In this sample, this clonotype turned up many times. V and J are TRBV20-1 and TRBJ2-1; weak D call: TRBD1 (5 bases). Germline loops: CDR1 DFQATT, CDR2 SNEGSKA (reference sequence). The CDR3 is 14 residues long. Trimming removed 6 bases at V and 1 base at J, with 13 bases between. CDR3 loop: CSARYAGSYNEQFF. The DNA of the CDR3 is TGCAGTGCCCGTTATGCAGGGTCCTACAATGAGCAGTTCTTC.

This clonotype was seen ten or more times. This chain joins TRBV10-3 and TRBJ2-2; 7 bases agree with TRBD1. J lost 7 bases, V lost 3 bases, and 5 bases had no gene match. The germline CDR1 and CDR2 sequences are ENHRY and SYGVKD. The CDR3 length is 14 residues. CDR3 coding DNA: TGTGCCATCAGTGATTCGGGACAGCACGGGGAGCTGTTTTTT. Its protein is CAISDSGQHGELFF.

There are a few counts of this clonotype. The chain carries TRBV6-2 or TRBV6-3 and TRBJ2-7, with D perhaps given as TRBD1 or TRBD2 (5 bases each). The germline V gene has CDR1 MNHEY and CDR2 SVGEGT. This CDR3 has 16 residues. Trimming took 7 bases from V and 4 from J, leaving 23 bases between them. The CDR3 region is CASTSPRDPGIYEQYF. Here the CDR3 DNA reads TGTGCCAGCACCTCCCCCCGGGACCCAGGCATATACGAGCAGTACTTC.

V is TRBV19 and J is TRBJ1-1; D unclear. Germline lookup yields CDR1 LNHDA and CDR2 SQIVND (reference sequence). This CDR3 region has 17 residues. Trimming pared 4 bases from V and 4 bases from J, leaving 22 bases between. CDR3 region: CASSSYSFGLESTEAFF. CDR3 sequence (DNA): TGTGCCAGTAGTAGTTATAGTTTCGGACTGGAGAGCACTGAAGCTTTCTTT.

This clonotype was detected a few times. This may be a read error, as it is one base from a much larger clone. The V call is TRBV28, the J call TRBJ2-7, with a possible D match to TRBD1 (6 bases). Germline values: CDR1 MDHEN, CDR2 SYDVKM. The CDR3 loop spans 14 amino acids. Deletions cut 5 bases from V and 5 bases from J, with 16 bases between. DNA for the CDR3: TGTGCCAGCAGTGTAACAGGGATTCTCCACGAGCAGTACTTC. Its translation is CASSVTGILHEQYF.

In this sample, this clonotype turned up once. This sequence joins TRBV20-1 and TRBJ2-2, with 16 bases lining up with TRBD2. Germline trimming cut 5 bases from V and 2 bases from J; bases unmatched to any gene: 5. CDR3 length equals 17 residues. Germline V gives CDR1 DFQATT, CDR2 SNEGSKA (reference sequence). The CDR3 sequence is CSARGTSGRGNTGELFF. CDR3 in DNA: TGCAGTGCTCGAGGGACTAGCGGGAGGGGTAACACCGGGGAGCTGTTTTTT.

The chain carries TRBV5-8 and TRBJ2-1; 11 bases line up with TRBD2. CDR1 is SGHTS, CDR2 YDEGEE, per germline. CDR3 length: 14 amino acids. V gave up 4 bases and J gave up 8 bases; unmatched junction bases: 5. The CDR3 bases are TGTGCCAGCAGCCAACTAGCGGGAGCATATGAGCAGTTCTTC. Its translation: CASSQLAGAYEQFF.

This clonotype was seen ten or more times. V gene TRBV18 combines with J gene TRBJ1-1, with unresolved D. This CDR3 spans 12 amino acids. Germline CDR1 reads KGHSH; CDR2 reads LQKENI. With 0 bases removed from V and 9 bases from J, the gap between germline ends came to 8 bases. Written as DNA, the CDR3 is TGTGCCAGCTCACCACCGGTGGGGAAAGCTTTCTTT. Its protein is CASSPPVGKAFF.

The CDR3 sequence: CASSPRPHSTSGSRNEQFF. The CDR3 DNA sequence: TGTGCCAGCAGTCCTCGACCACACTCGACTAGCGGGAGTCGAAATGAGCAGTTCTTC. The rearrangement links TRBV6-1 to TRBJ2-1; 12 bases align to TRBD2. The CDR3 spans 19 residues. From germline, CDR1 is MNHNS and CDR2 SASEGT. V was clipped by 5 bases and J by 7 bases; unmatched bases: 18.

The genes are TRBV9 and TRBJ1-2; D not certain. The CDR3 is 14 amino acids. Between the trimmed V and J ends, which lost 0 bases and 7 bases, there was a span of 13 bases. In germline, CDR1 is SGDLS, CDR2 YYNGEE. CDR3 in DNA: TGTGCCAGCAGCGTAGCTACCGGGAAGGTTGGCTACACCTTC. Amino acid sequence: CASSVATGKVGYTF.

This clonotype appeared a few times. This chain links TRBV28 with TRBJ2-1, with no clear D. Germline V gene sequence: CDR1 MDHEN, CDR2 SYDVKM. The CDR3 totals 14 residues. Trimming stripped 5 bases from V and 0 bases from J, with 8 bases between. In nucleotides, the CDR3 is TGTGCCAGCAGTGTCCAAGGCTCCTACAATGAGCAGTTCTTC. Its protein is CASSVQGSYNEQFF.

A remark on this clonotype: A read error may account for a junction end that differs from germline. V gene TRBV5-1 combines with J gene TRBJ2-7, with D tentatively TRBD1 (6 bases). Germline V gene data show CDR1 as SGHRS and CDR2 as YFSETQ. CDR3 length: 15 residues. CDR3 nucleotide sequence: TGCCCCAGCAGCCTTATCCCAGGGGAAACCTACGAGCAGTACTTC. Protein product: CPSSLIPGETYEQYF.

This clonotype was seen only a few times. The chain combines TRBV27 with TRBJ1-5; 7 bases line up with TRBD1. V trimming: 4 bases; J trimming: 4 bases; junction bases outside the gene matches: 4. The CDR3 has 14 amino acids. CDR1 MNHEY and CDR2 SMNVEV come from the germline V gene (reference sequence). DNA of the CDR3: TGTGCCAGCAGTTCCAGGGGGTTTAATCAGCCCCAGCATTTT. It yields the protein CASSSRGFNQPQHF.

Worth noting for this clonotype: One end of the junction does not line up with germline, which may come from a read error. The rearrangement joins TRBV3-1 to TRBJ1-1; a possible D gene is TRBD1 (5 bases). Germline assignment: CDR1 LGHDT and CDR2 YNNKEL (reference sequence). The CDR3 length is 16 residues. The CDR3 loop is CASSQDLGQVNTEALF. CDR3 in DNA: TGTGCCAGCAGCCAAGATCTTGGACAAGTGAACACTGAAGCTCTCTTT. Full variable domain (remainder filled in from reference TRBV3-1 and TRBJ1-1): DTAVSQTPKYLVTQMGNDKSIKCEQNLGHDTMYWYKQDSKKFLKIMFSYNNKELIINETVPNRFSPKSPDKAHLNLHINSLELGDSAVYFCASSQDLGQVNTEALFGQGTRLTVV.

The chain is built from TRBV2 and TRBJ2-3, with no clear D. The germline gives CDR1 SNHLY, CDR2 FYNNEI. The CDR3 spans 13 residues. V lost 1 base and J 4 bases, leaving 6 bases between the germline ends. Here the CDR3 reads CASSEGIADTQYF. CDR3 sequence (DNA): TGTGCCAGCAGTGAAGGGATTGCAGATACGCAGTATTTT.

Comments on this clonotype: Just one base apart from a much larger clone, this may be a read error. The rearrangement joins TRBV5-1 to TRBJ2-1, with 9 bases identical to TRBD1. The CDR3 extends over 16 amino acids. Trimming took 2 bases from V and 10 from J; bases not matched to a gene: 13. In germline, CDR1 is SGHRS, CDR2 YFSETQ. Here the CDR3 reads CASSLDRGAPGYEQFF. The CDR3 nucleotides are TGCGCCAGCAGCTTAGACAGGGGGGCGCCTGGATACGAGCAGTTCTTC.

Concerning this clonotype: Relative to the germline gene, one junction end is altered; a read error may explain this. The CDR3 bases are TGTGCCAGCAGTGAACCGGTTGGGGCCCACTCCTACGAGCCGTACTTC. Protein: CASSEPVGAHSYEPYF. The V and J genes are TRBV6-1 and TRBJ2-7, with TRBD1 as a possible D gene (5 bases). This CDR3 has 16 residues. CDR1 is MNHNS, CDR2 SASEGT, per germline.

Points on this clonotype: Being one base from a much bigger clone, this may be a read error. This sequence joins TRBV27 and TRBJ2-7; D remains unclear. The CDR3 consists of 12 residues. Germline V gene sequence: CDR1 MNHEY, CDR2 SMNVEV (reference sequence). V was cut by 8 bases and J by 0 bases, with 8 bases left in between. The CDR3 DNA reads as TGTGCCAGCCGGGCAGACTCCTACGAGCAGTACTTC. Encoded protein: CASRADSYEQYF.

The chain carries TRBV12-3 or TRBV12-4 and TRBJ1-4; weak D call: TRBD1 (6 bases). The CDR3 runs to 14 residues. Trimming pared 6 bases from V and 7 bases from J, leaving 15 bases between. The CDR3 DNA is TGTGCCAGCAGCCCGACAGGTTTTGTTGAAAAACTGTTTTTT. This codes for CASSPTGFVEKLFF.

J is TRBJ2-4 and V is TRBV5-1; TRBD2 matches at 8 bases. V lost 5 bases and J lost 0; bases outside the gene matches: 7. This CDR3 is built from 16 residues. Germline CDR1 is SGHRS and CDR2 is YFSETQ. The CDR3 protein is CASSPGLVAAKNIQYF. The CDR3 DNA follows: TGCGCCAGCAGTCCGGGACTAGTGGCAGCCAAAAACATTCAGTACTTC.

This clonotype was seen many times. The chain links TRBV7-8 to TRBJ2-2, with 8 bases aligning to TRBD2. The CDR3 has 18 residues. The germline CDR1 and CDR2 sequences are SGHVS and FQNEAQ. V gave up 2 bases and J gave up 6 bases; unmatched junction bases: 14. This CDR3 is CASSLKGLDLALSGELFF. The DNA of the CDR3 is TGTGCCAGCAGCTTAAAGGGACTAGACCTTGCCTTATCCGGGGAGCTGTTTTTT.

V and J are TRBV19 and TRBJ1-3; D is unresolved. The germline V and J ends were trimmed by 1 base and 4 bases, with 14 bases remaining between them. This CDR3 contains 16 residues. CDR1 and CDR2 (germline): LNHDA, SQIVND (reference sequence). The CDR3 region is CASSIGGIGSGNTIYF. Written as DNA, the CDR3 is TGTGCCAGTAGTATAGGTGGAATTGGCTCCGGAAACACCATATATTTT. Filled out from reference TRBV19 and TRBJ1-3, the complete variable domain reads DGGITQSPKYLFRKEGQNVTLSCEQNLNHDAMYWYRQDPGQGLRLIYYSQIVNDFQKGDIAEGYSVSREKKESFPLTVTSAQKNPTAFYLCASSIGGIGSGNTIYFGEGSWLTVV.

This clonotype has ten or more counts. The chain carries TRBV11-2 and TRBJ2-2, with 10 bases aligning to TRBD2. The junction had 7 bases not matched to a gene; V was cut back by 3 bases and J by 3 bases. The CDR3 runs to 17 residues. CDR1 and CDR2 from the germline V gene are SGHAT and FQNNGV. The CDR3 sequence is CASSFPSGRADTGELFF. CDR3 DNA sequence: TGTGCCAGCAGCTTCCCAAGCGGGAGGGCCGACACCGGGGAGCTGTTTTTT.

The sample holds many counts of this clonotype. The chain links TRBV2 to TRBJ1-2; D is unclear. Germline CDR1 is SNHLY and CDR2 is FYNNEI. The CDR3 contains 13 residues. V lost 5 bases, J lost 1 base, and 8 bases lay in between. For the CDR3, the DNA is TGTGCCAGCAGTAAGGATATTAACTATGGCTACACCTTC. This encodes CASSKDINYGYTF.

This clonotype was counted a few times. The J gene is TRBJ2-7, the V gene TRBV29-1; D gene uncertain. Germline V lookup: CDR1 SQVTM, CDR2 ANQGSEA. The CDR3 length is 12 residues. V gave up 8 bases and J gave up 5 bases, with 16 bases separating them. CDR3 protein: CSPRAYLDEQYF. The CDR3 DNA sequence: TGCAGCCCAAGGGCGTACTTGGACGAGCAGTACTTC.

This clonotype was detected many times. The chain uses TRBV5-1 and TRBJ2-7; D not certain. CDR1 is SGHRS and CDR2 is YFSETQ in the germline V gene. V was clipped by 0 bases and J by 6 bases, with 13 bases between them. This CDR3 contains 14 residues. This CDR3 reads CASSLEHPLFEQYF. In nucleotides, the CDR3 is TGCGCCAGCAGCTTGGAACACCCGTTATTCGAGCAGTACTTC. The full variable domain, rest sourced from reference TRBV5-1 and TRBJ2-7, is KAGVTQTPRYLIKTRGQQVTLSCSPISGHRSVSWYQQTPGQGLQFLFEYFSETQRNKGNFPGRFSGRQFSNSRSEMNVSTLELGDSALYLCASSLEHPLFEQYFGPGTRLTVT.

The chain joins TRBV3-1 to TRBJ2-3; D perhaps matches TRBD2 (5 bases). From germline, CDR1 is LGHDT and CDR2 YNNKEL (reference sequence). V was cut by 1 base and J by 0 bases, with 5 bases left in between. CDR3 length: 14 amino acids. This chain's CDR3 is CASSQASSTDTQYF. The CDR3 DNA follows: TGTGCCAGCAGCCAAGCTAGCAGCACAGATACGCAGTATTTT.

The V call is TRBV29-1, the J call TRBJ2-7; the D call may be TRBD1 or TRBD2 (5 bases each). The length of the CDR3 is 14 residues. The V and J ends lost 4 bases and 9 bases respectively, with 22 bases between them. The germline V gene encodes CDR1 SQVTM and CDR2 ANQGSEA. The CDR3 is CSVGDRASILGQYF. The CDR3 DNA reads TGCAGCGTTGGGGACCGGGCCAGCATATTAGGGCAGTACTTC.

This clonotype was observed at least ten times. The chain links TRBV5-5 to TRBJ1-1; no reliable D call. The V gene's germline CDR1 is SGHKS and CDR2 YYEKEE (reference sequence). The CDR3 length is 17 residues. The CDR3 loop reads CKAENVPHNWRTTEAFF. CDR3 coding DNA: TGTAAAGCCGAGAACGTGCCTCATAATTGGAGAACAACTGAAGCTTTCTTT.